This TCR beta chain was sequenced in a study of cytomegalovirus exposure and HLA in healthy donors. The study ran its PCR with 60 Vbeta and 13 Jbeta primers. The data were produced by immunoSEQ multiplex PCR, yet TCRdb's version contains in-frame clones alone and is incomplete. Seen here are 100,000 to 150,000 clones, 66% observed once, and the top ten hold less than 2%. This CDR3 contains 13 residues. V was clipped by 4 bases and J by 7 bases; unmatched bases: 7. The germline V gene encodes CDR1 MNHEY and CDR2 SVGAGI. The source is a man younger than 35 in good health and CMV-seronegative. The sample comprised PBMCs. V usage is TRBV6-5 and J usage is TRBJ2-7; TRBD2 matches 7 bases. Here the CDR3 reads CASSSAGPSEQYF. CDR3 nucleotide sequence: TGTGCCAGCAGTTCAGCGGGGCCTAGTGAGCAGTACTTC.